What follows is one T cell receptor (delta chain) and its context. The junction departs from germline at one end; a sequencing error may be responsible. TCRdb re-called the reads using CATT. The sample consists of about 16,000 delta-chain clones, roughly 7.3% of them appearing once. The data stem from a study of gamma-delta chains in newborns, infants, children. The TCR sequence derives from a child who was a newborn, infant or young child, either healthy, febrile or measles-vaccinated (not recorded which). Material for sequencing was blood.

The CDR3 sequence: CACDTVLAGPISWDTRQMFF. The CDR3 nucleotides read TGTGCCTGTGACACCGTTTTGGCGGGTCCCATTTCCTGGGACACCCGCCAGATGTTTTTC. This chain connects TRDV2 to TRDJ3; D is perhaps TRDD2 or TRDD3 (5 bases each). CDR1 GEAIGNYY and CDR2 EKD come from the germline V gene. This CDR3 has 20 amino acids.